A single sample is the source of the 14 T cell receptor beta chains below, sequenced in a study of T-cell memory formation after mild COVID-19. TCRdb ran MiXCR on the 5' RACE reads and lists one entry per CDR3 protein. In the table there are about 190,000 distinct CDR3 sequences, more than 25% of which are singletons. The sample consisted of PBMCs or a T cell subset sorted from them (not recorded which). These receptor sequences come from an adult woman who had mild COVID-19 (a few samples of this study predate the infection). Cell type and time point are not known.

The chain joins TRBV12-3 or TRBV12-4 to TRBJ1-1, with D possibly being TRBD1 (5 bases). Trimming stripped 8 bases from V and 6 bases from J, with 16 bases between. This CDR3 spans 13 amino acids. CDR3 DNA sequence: TGTGCCAGCGGACCCGGGACCTGGTCTGAAGCTTTCTTT. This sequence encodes CASGPGTWSEAFF.

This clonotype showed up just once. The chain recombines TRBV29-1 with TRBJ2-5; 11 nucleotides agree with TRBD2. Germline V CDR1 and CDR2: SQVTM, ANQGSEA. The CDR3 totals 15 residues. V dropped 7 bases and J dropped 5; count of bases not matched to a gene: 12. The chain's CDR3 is CSGAMTSGMGETQYF. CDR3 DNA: TGCAGCGGAGCTATGACTAGCGGGATGGGGGAGACCCAGTACTTC.

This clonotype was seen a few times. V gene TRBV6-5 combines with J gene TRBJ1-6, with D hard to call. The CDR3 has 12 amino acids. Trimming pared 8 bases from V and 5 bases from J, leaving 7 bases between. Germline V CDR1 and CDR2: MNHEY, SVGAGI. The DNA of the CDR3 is TGTGCCAGCTGTGGAAATAATTCACCCCTCCACTTT. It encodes CASCGNNSPLHF.

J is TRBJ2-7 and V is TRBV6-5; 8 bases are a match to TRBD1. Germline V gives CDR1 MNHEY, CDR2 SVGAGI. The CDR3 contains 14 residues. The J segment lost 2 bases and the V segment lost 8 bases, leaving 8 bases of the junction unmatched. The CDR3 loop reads CASYGAGGTYEQYF. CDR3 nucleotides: TGTGCCAGCTACGGGGCAGGGGGCACCTACGAGCAGTACTTC.

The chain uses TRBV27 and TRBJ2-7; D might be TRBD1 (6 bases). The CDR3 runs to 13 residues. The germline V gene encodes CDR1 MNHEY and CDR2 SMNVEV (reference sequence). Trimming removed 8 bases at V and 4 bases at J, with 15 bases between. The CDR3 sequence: CASGGQGMYEQYF. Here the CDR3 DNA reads TGTGCCAGCGGAGGCCAGGGGATGTACGAGCAGTACTTC.

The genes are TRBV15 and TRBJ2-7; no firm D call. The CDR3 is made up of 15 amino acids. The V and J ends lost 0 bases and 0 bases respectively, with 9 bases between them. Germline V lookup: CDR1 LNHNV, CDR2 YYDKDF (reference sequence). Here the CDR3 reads CATSRDRLRSYEQYF. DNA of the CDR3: TGTGCCACCAGCAGAGATCGGCTGCGCTCCTACGAGCAGTACTTC. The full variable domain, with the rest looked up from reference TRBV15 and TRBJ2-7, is DAMVIQNPRYQVTQFGKPVTLSCSQTLNHNVMYWYQQKSSQAPKLLFHYYDKDFNNEADTPDNFQSRRPNTSFCFLDIRSPGLGDTAMYLCATSRDRLRSYEQYFGPGTRLTVT.

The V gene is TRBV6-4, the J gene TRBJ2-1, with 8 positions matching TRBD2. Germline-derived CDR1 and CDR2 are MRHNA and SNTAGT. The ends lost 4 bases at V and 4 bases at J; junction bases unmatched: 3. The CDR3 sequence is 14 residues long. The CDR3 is CASSVTSEYNEQFF. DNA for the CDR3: TGTGCCAGCAGTGTGACTAGCGAGTACAATGAGCAGTTCTTC.

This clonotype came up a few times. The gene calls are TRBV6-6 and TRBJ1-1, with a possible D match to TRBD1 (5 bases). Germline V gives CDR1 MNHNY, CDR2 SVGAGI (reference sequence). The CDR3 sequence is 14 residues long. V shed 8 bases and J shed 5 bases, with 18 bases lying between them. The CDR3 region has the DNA TGTGCCAGCGGCACAGGCCGGAAGGGGACTGAAGCTTTCTTT. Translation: CASGTGRKGTEAFF.

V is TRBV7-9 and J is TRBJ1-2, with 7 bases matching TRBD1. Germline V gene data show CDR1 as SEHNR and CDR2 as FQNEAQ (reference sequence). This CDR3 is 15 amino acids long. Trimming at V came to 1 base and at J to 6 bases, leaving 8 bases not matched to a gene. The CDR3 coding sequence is TGTGCCAGCAGCTTAGATGTCGGGACAGTCGATGGCTACACCTTC. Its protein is CASSLDVGTVDGYTF.

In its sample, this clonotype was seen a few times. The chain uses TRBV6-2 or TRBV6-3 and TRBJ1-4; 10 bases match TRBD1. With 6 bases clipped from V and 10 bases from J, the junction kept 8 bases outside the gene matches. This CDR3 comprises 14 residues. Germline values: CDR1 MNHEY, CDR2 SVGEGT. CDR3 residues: CASSPGQGRGKLFF. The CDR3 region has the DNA TGTGCCAGCAGCCCGGGACAGGGGCGCGGAAAACTGTTTTTT.

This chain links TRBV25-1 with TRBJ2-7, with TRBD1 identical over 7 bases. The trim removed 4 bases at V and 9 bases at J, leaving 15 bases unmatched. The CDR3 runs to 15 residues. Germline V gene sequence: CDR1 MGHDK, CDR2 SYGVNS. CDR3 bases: TGTGCCAGCAGTGGTACAGGGGCCTTAACGCCACGGCAGTACTTC. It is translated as CASSGTGALTPRQYF.

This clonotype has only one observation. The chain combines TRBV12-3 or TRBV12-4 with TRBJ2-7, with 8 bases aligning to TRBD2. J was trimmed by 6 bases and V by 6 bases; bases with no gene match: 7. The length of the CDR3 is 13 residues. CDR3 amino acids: CASRSGGGAEQYF. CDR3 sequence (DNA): TGTGCCAGCAGGAGCGGGGGCGGGGCCGAGCAGTACTTC.

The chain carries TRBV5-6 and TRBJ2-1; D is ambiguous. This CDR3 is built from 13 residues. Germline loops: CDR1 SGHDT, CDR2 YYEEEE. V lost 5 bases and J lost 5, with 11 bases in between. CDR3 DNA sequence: TGTGCCAGCAGGGACCTTGCCCACAATGAGCAGTTCTTC. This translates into CASRDLAHNEQFF.

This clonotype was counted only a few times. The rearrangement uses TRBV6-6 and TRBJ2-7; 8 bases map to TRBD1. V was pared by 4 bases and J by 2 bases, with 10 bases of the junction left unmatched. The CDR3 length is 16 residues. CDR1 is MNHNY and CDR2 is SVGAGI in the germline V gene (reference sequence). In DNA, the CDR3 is TGTGCCAGCAGTTCTACCCGGACAGGGAAGGCCTACGAGCAGTACTTC. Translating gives CASSSTRTGKAYEQYF.